These T cell receptor beta chains were read from a single sample in a study of a mutant IDH1 vaccine in newly diagnosed glioma. Method: immunoSEQ multiplex PCR; TCRdb's copy keeps in-frame clones and lacks some. The sample contains 45,000 to 70,000 clones, more than 90% of which appear only once. This sample comprised PBMCs, obtained from a glioma patient treated with radiotherapy, temozolomide or both. Receptor source: a man in his forties or fifties with glioma. The CDR3 runs from the conserved cysteine through the conserved F or W. The D gene is left open where the match is weak. Clone size is stated in some rows and not others, as once, few, many or a class when expanded.

TRBJ1-4,.,.,TRBV19,TGTGCCAGTAGTGTGAACCAGATAACTAATGAAAAACTGTTTTTT,CASSVNQITNEKLFF
TRBJ1-6,.,.,TRBV5-8,TGTGCCAGCAGCTTGCCGTCACCCCTCCACTTT,CASSLPSPLHF
TRBJ2-3,TRBD2,.,TRBV5-1,TGCGCCAGCAGCCCAGGGACTAGCGGCGGCACAGATACGCAGTATTTT,CASSPGTSGGTDTQYF
TRBJ1-2,TRBD1,.,TRBV13,TGTGCCAGCAGCCTAAACAGGGGAGGGGGCTACACCTTC,CASSLNRGGGYTF
TRBJ2-2,.,.,TRBV11-2,TGTGCCAGCAGCCTCCAACCATACACCGGGGAGCTGTTTTTT,CASSLQPYTGELFF
TRBJ2-2,.,.,TRBV5-1,TGCGCCAGCAGCCCGGGTGTGTCGCACTTGAACACCGGGGAGCTGTTTTTT,CASSPGVSHLNTGELFF
TRBJ2-3,.,.,TRBV9,TGTGCCAGCAGCGGGCCCAGTGGGGGTACGCAGTATTTT,CASSGPSGGTQYF
TRBJ1-4,.,.,TRBV7-6,TGTGCCAGCAGCCTCACAGGAGTCAAAGAAAAACTGTTTTTT,CASSLTGVKEKLFF
TRBJ1-4,.,.,TRBV28,TGTGCCAGCAGTTTTATCCCGGGATCCACTAATGAAAAACTGTTTTTT,CASSFIPGSTNEKLFF
TRBJ2-1,.,.,TRBV27,TGTGCCAGCAGGTTAGCCCCTGAGGCCTACAATGAGCAGTTCTTC,CASRLAPEAYNEQFF
TRBJ2-6,.,.,TRBV5-6,TGTGCCAGCAGGAAGAGACAGTCTGGGGCCAACGTCCTGACTTTC,CASRKRQSGANVLTF
TRBJ1-2,.,few,TRBV4-3,TGCGCCAGCAGCCAAACGGGGGACTATGGCTACACCTTC,CASSQTGDYGYTF
TRBJ1-2,.,.,TRBV6-1,TGTGCCAGCAGTGAAGCGGCACAGGTCACCTATGGCTACACCTTC,CASSEAAQVTYGYTF
TRBJ1-5,.,once,TRBV18,TGTGCCAGCTCACCACGCGAAAGGGGTAGCAATCAGCCCCAGCATTTT,CASSPRERGSNQPQHF
TRBJ2-7,.,once,TRBV5-5,TGTGCCAGCAGCTTGGTCGACAGTCTTGCGTACTTC,CASSLVDSLAYF
TRBJ2-3,TRBD1,.,TRBV19,TGTGCCAGTAGTATAGGCCTTCCCGGGACAGGCACAGATACGCAGTATTTT,CASSIGLPGTGTDTQYF
TRBJ1-1,.,.,TRBV11-2,TGTGCCAGCGGATCGAACACTGAAGCTTTCTTT,CASGSNTEAFF
TRBJ2-7,.,.,TRBV15,TGTGCCACCAGCAGAGAGAGACAGTCCTACGAGCAGTACTTC,CATSRERQSYEQYF
TRBJ1-3,.,once,TRBV9,TGTGCCAGCAGCGTAGAAAGTATGAGGGAGGGCCCTGGAAACACCATATATTTT,CASSVESMREGPGNTIYF
TRBJ2-3,.,.,TRBV10-3,TGTGCCATCAGTGAGTCAGGAGTTAGCACAGATACGCAGTATTTT,CAISESGVSTDTQYF
TRBJ2-3,.,.,TRBV6-5,TGTGCCAGCAGTTACACAAGACAGGGAGGTGCAGATACGCAGTATTTT,CASSYTRQGGADTQYF
TRBJ1-2,.,.,TRBV29-1,TGCAGCGTTGAAGAGGGGGTTTGGGTTGGGGTTCATGGCTACACCTTC,CSVEEGVWVGVHGYTF